This passage covers 30 T cell receptor beta chains from one sample sequenced in a study of regulatory T cells in long-lasting Graves disease. CDR3 regions were amplified by Arm-PCR using iRepertoire HTBI primers to build TCR beta libraries. TCRdb re-analysed the multiplex PCR reads in MiXCR, keeping a single row per CDR3 protein. The sample records 300,000 to 400,000 distinct CDR3 sequences, 15% to 20% being singletons. Time point indicated: persistent/refractory GD, antithyroid drugs over 5 years with positive TRAb. Construction of the TCR library relied on RNA isolated from PBMCs. Here the sequenced sample was peripheral blood mononuclear cells (PBMCs), taken when the disease was refractory, from a patient treated with antithyroid drugs. The receptors here all came from a female donor with Graves disease.

This chain joins TRBV28 and TRBJ2-2, with D possibly TRBD1 on 6 matching bases. Per germline, CDR1 MDHEN and CDR2 SYDVKM. V was pared by 4 bases and J by 4 bases, with 13 bases between. This CDR3 has 15 amino acids. CDR3 nucleotide sequence: TGTGCCAGCAGTTCTTGGGCAGGGGCCACCGGGGAGCTGTTTTTT. Translated, it gives CASSSWAGATGELFF.

This clonotype has just a few counts. The gene calls are TRBV2 and TRBJ2-5; a possible D gene is TRBD2 (5 bases). The CDR3 is 15 amino acids. CDR1 and CDR2 from the germline V gene are SNHLY and FYNNEI. Trimming took off 2 bases at V and 2 bases at J, with 12 bases between the two ends. The CDR3 sequence is CASSEQSGGQETQYF. The CDR3 DNA reads TGTGCCAGCAGTGAACAGAGCGGCGGACAAGAGACCCAGTACTTC.

This clonotype was counted at least ten times. The V call is TRBV20-1, the J call TRBJ2-7; 7 bases align to TRBD1. CDR3 length equals 13 residues. J was trimmed by 0 bases and V by 1 base; bases with no gene match: 0. Germline V CDR1 and CDR2: DFQATT, SNEGSKA (reference sequence). CDR3 protein: CSARAGGSYEQYF. CDR3 nucleotide sequence: TGCAGTGCTAGAGCAGGGGGCTCCTACGAGCAGTACTTC.

This clonotype was counted many times. This chain connects TRBV2 to TRBJ2-7, with D possibly TRBD2 on 5 matching bases. The CDR3 has 15 amino acids. Trimming removed 0 bases from V and 0 bases from J, with 9 bases in between. Germline V gene data show CDR1 as SNHLY and CDR2 as FYNNEI. CDR3 nucleotides: TGTGCCAGCAGTGAAGCGCCGGGATACTCCTACGAGCAGTACTTC. Its translation: CASSEAPGYSYEQYF.

The chain is built from TRBV7-2 and TRBJ2-7, with D perhaps being TRBD1 or TRBD2 (7 bases each). CDR1 SGHTA and CDR2 FQGNSA come from the germline V gene. The CDR3 loop spans 17 amino acids. Trimming removed 8 bases from V and 1 base from J, with 24 bases in between. CDR3 sequence (DNA): TGTGCCAGCTCAGGGGGGGGCACGAGCGGATATTCCTACGAGCAGTACTTC. As protein: CASSGGGTSGYSYEQYF.

The DNA of the CDR3 is TGCAGCGCCTCGCCCAGGGCAGGACCAAATGAAAAACTGTTTTTT. It codes for CSASPRAGPNEKLFF. The chain joins TRBV29-1 to TRBJ1-4; D perhaps matches TRBD1 (5 bases). The CDR3 consists of 15 residues. Germline CDR1 is SQVTM and CDR2 is ANQGSEA. Trimming took off 7 bases at V and 5 bases at J, with 20 bases between the two ends. The full variable domain, rest sourced from reference TRBV29-1 and TRBJ1-4, is SAVISQKPSRDICQRGTSLTIQCQVDSQVTMMFWYRQQPGQSLTLIATANQGSEATYESGFVIDKFPISRPNLTFSTLTVSNMSPEDSSIYLCSASPRAGPNEKLFFGSGTQLSVL.

This rearrangement joins TRBV19 to TRBJ1-1; 9 bases align to TRBD1. V lost 5 bases and J lost 5; bases outside the gene matches: 9. The CDR3 has 15 amino acids. Germline V CDR1 and CDR2: LNHDA, SQIVND (reference sequence). The CDR3 sequence: CASSSSDRGGTEAFF. CDR3 DNA sequence: TGTGCCAGTAGTTCCTCGGACAGGGGCGGAACTGAAGCTTTCTTT.

The table lists this clonotype with many counts. The chain couples TRBV28 to TRBJ1-4; D not certain. From germline, CDR1 is MDHEN and CDR2 SYDVKM. The CDR3 has 14 residues. V lost 1 base to trimming and J lost 8 bases, with 11 bases between them. CDR3 residues: CASSLLSGPEKLFF. DNA for the CDR3: TGTGCCAGCAGTTTATTATCAGGACCCGAAAAACTGTTTTTT.

This clonotype was counted between two and nine times. This chain connects TRBV3-1 to TRBJ2-3, with D unresolved. From germline, CDR1 is LGHDT and CDR2 YNNKEL (reference sequence). The CDR3 spans 17 residues. The V and J ends lost 0 bases and 5 bases respectively, with 18 bases between them. CDR3 protein: CASSQDRRPSLEDTQYF. The DNA of the CDR3 is TGTGCCAGCAGCCAAGATCGGCGCCCCTCCCTCGAAGATACGCAGTATTTT.

The gene calls are TRBV18 and TRBJ1-2; possibly TRBD1 for D (6 bases). Trimming took 3 bases from V and 8 from J, leaving 34 bases between them. This CDR3 region has 20 residues. Per germline, CDR1 KGHSH and CDR2 LQKENI. CDR3: CASSPTARSDAAGGGLGYTF. The CDR3 region has the DNA TGTGCCAGCTCACCTACTGCTAGGAGCGACGCGGCAGGAGGGGGTCTCGGCTACACCTTC.

The chain links TRBV7-9 to TRBJ2-7; 7 bases agree with TRBD2. The germline gives CDR1 SEHNR, CDR2 FQNEAQ (reference sequence). The ends lost 6 bases at V and 0 bases at J; junction bases unmatched: 5. This CDR3 is built from 14 residues. CDR3 amino acids: CASRRAGTSYEQYF. The CDR3 nucleotides are TGTGCCAGCAGGAGAGCGGGGACCTCCTACGAGCAGTACTTC. The full variable domain, its missing parts supplied by reference TRBV7-9 and TRBJ2-7, is DTGVSQNPRHKITKRGQNVTFRCDPISEHNRLYWYRQTLGQGPEFLTYFQNEAQLEKSRLLSDRFSAERPKGSFSTLEIQRTEQGDSAMYLCASRRAGTSYEQYFGPGTRLTVT.

The CDR3 is CASSGLAGFEETQYF. The CDR3, as DNA: TGTGCCAGCAGTGGGCTAGCGGGTTTCGAAGAGACCCAGTACTTC. J is TRBJ2-5 and V is TRBV6-1; 8 nucleotides line up with TRBD2. This CDR3 comprises 15 residues. V was pared by 4 bases and J by 3 bases, with 7 bases of the junction left unmatched. CDR1 MNHNS and CDR2 SASEGT come from the germline V gene.

This clonotype showed up just a few times. This sequence joins TRBV6-1 and TRBJ1-1; a weak D match, TRBD1 (5 bases). The CDR3 is 13 residues long. Germline V gene data show CDR1 as MNHNS and CDR2 as SASEGT. V was cut by 7 bases and J by 11 bases, with 20 bases left in between. CDR3 in DNA: TGTGCCAGCATCCCCTCGACAGCTCGAGATGCTTTCTTT. The encoded protein is CASIPSTARDAFF.

A few counts support this clonotype. The J gene is TRBJ1-2, the V gene TRBV19; the D is unclear. The CDR3 loop spans 16 amino acids. In germline, CDR1 is LNHDA, CDR2 SQIVND (reference sequence). V was pared by 1 base and J by 6 bases, with 18 bases between. CDR3 nucleotide sequence: TGTGCCAGTAGTATAGGCCCCGGAGTGGGTCTACATGGCTACACCTTC. This translates into CASSIGPGVGLHGYTF.

This clonotype was observed a handful of times. J is TRBJ2-4 and V is TRBV6-2 or TRBV6-3, with D possibly being TRBD1 (6 bases). This CDR3 contains 15 residues. Germline-derived CDR1 and CDR2 are MNHEY and SVGEGT. The V and J ends lost 7 bases and 4 bases respectively, with 17 bases between them. The CDR3 loop is CASMPRGQAKNIQYF. The CDR3 nucleotides are TGTGCCAGCATGCCCCGGGGACAAGCTAAAAACATTCAGTACTTC.

There are many counts of this clonotype. V and J are TRBV28 and TRBJ2-2, with a possible D match to TRBD2 (6 bases). Trimming removed 4 bases from V and 3 bases from J, with 15 bases in between. The CDR3 loop spans 16 amino acids. CDR1 is MDHEN and CDR2 is SYDVKM in the germline V gene. The CDR3 sequence is CASSSGLRSDTGELFF. CDR3 sequence (DNA): TGTGCCAGCAGTTCGGGACTTCGATCCGACACCGGGGAGCTGTTTTTT.

At least ten counts were recorded for this clonotype. V and J are TRBV28 and TRBJ1-6; 7 nucleotides align to TRBD1. The J segment lost 4 bases and the V segment lost 7 bases, leaving 16 bases of the junction unmatched. Germline CDR1 and CDR2: MDHEN and SYDVKM. This CDR3 comprises 18 residues. This CDR3 is CASTTRGTRGPYNSPLHF. DNA for the CDR3: TGTGCCAGCACCACCCGAGGCACTAGGGGGCCGTATAATTCACCCCTCCACTTT.

In its sample, this clonotype was seen many times. The chain has TRBV12-3 or TRBV12-4 and TRBJ2-7; D is unresolved. V was clipped by 4 bases and J by 1 base, with 8 bases between them. The CDR3 runs to 13 residues. CDR3 protein: CASSSSESYEQYF. The CDR3 coding sequence is TGTGCCAGCAGTTCCTCCGAGTCCTACGAGCAGTACTTC.

The chain couples TRBV6-1 to TRBJ1-5; D call uncertain. Between the trimmed V and J ends, which lost 11 bases and 3 bases, there was a span of 17 bases. CDR3 length: 14 amino acids. Per the germline V gene, CDR1 is MNHNS and CDR2 is SASEGT. The CDR3 sequence: CAARRRDTNQPQHF. Here the CDR3 DNA reads TGTGCCGCTAGACGGCGCGACACCAATCAGCCCCAGCATTTT.

A word on this clonotype: With a much larger clone just one base away, this may be a read error. The chain has TRBV6-5 and TRBJ1-1, with 7 positions matching TRBD1. CDR3 size: 13 residues. CDR1 and CDR2 from the germline V gene are MNHEY and SVGAGI. The chain's CDR3 is CASGYSATGEAFF. The CDR3 DNA reads TGTGCCAGCGGTTACTCCGCGACAGGGGAAGCTTTCTTT.

The chain uses TRBV6-1 and TRBJ1-3; the D is unclear. This CDR3 is built from 15 residues. Germline V gene lookup returns CDR1 MNHNS and CDR2 SASEGT. The V end lost 3 bases, the J end lost 0 bases, and 9 bases lay between the germline ends. The CDR3 is CASSEDGYSGNTIYF. The CDR3 region has the DNA TGTGCCAGCAGTGAGGACGGTTACTCTGGAAACACCATATATTTT.

This clonotype was counted ten times or more. The genes are TRBV12-3 or TRBV12-4 and TRBJ1-5; D is unresolved. V was pared by 5 bases and J by 4 bases, with 9 bases between. The CDR3 spans 13 residues. The CDR3, as DNA: TGTGCCAGCAGTCGTACACCTAATCAGCCCCAGCATTTT. It specifies CASSRTPNQPQHF.

As regards this clonotype: This may stem from a read error, because a much larger clone lies one nucleotide away. V is TRBV28 and J is TRBJ1-2; a possible D gene is TRBD1 (6 bases). There are 12 residues in the CDR3. CDR1 and CDR2 (germline): MDHEN, SYDVKM. V was shortened by 5 bases and J by 7 bases, with 11 bases between the two germline ends. The CDR3 spells CASSPGVSGYTF. DNA for the CDR3: TGTGCCAGCAGTCCAGGGGTAAGTGGCTACACCTTC.

This clonotype showed up many times. The chain's CDR3 is CASSPGTVTYNSPLHF. The CDR3 DNA reads as TGTGCCAGCAGCCCCGGGACGGTAACCTATAATTCACCCCTCCACTTT. The rearrangement uses TRBV2 and TRBJ1-6; possibly TRBD1 for D (5 bases). Trimming took 6 bases from V and 2 from J, leaving 14 bases between them. CDR1 is SNHLY, CDR2 FYNNEI, per germline. The CDR3 length is 16 residues.

The rearrangement joins TRBV2 to TRBJ2-7; TRBD2 matches 9 bases. The CDR3 extends over 17 amino acids. J lost 4 bases, V lost 1 base, and 11 bases had no gene match. Germline-derived CDR1 and CDR2 are SNHLY and FYNNEI. CDR3 nucleotide sequence: TGTGCCAGCAGTGAAGTATTTGGCGGGAGGGCCGTGTACGAGCAGTACTTC. Translating gives CASSEVFGGRAVYEQYF.

This chain joins TRBV28 and TRBJ2-7; no definite D call. The CDR3 is 18 residues long. The V gene lost 3 bases and the J gene lost 2 bases, with 23 bases spanning the gap. The V gene's germline CDR1 is MDHEN and CDR2 SYDVKM. This chain's CDR3 is CASSFPSPPVQATYEQYF. The CDR3 nucleotides are TGTGCCAGCAGTTTTCCGTCCCCCCCAGTCCAGGCGACCTACGAGCAGTACTTC.

The rearrangement joins TRBV6-1 to TRBJ2-7, with 8 bases that match TRBD1. This CDR3 region has 16 residues. With V trimmed by 2 bases and J by 5 bases, 11 bases remained unmatched. The germline CDR1 and CDR2 sequences are MNHNS and SASEGT. CDR3 DNA: TGTGCCAGCAGTGAACATGACAGACAGGGGCTGGACGAGCAGTACTTC. This gives the protein CASSEHDRQGLDEQYF.

The chain recombines TRBV6-1 with TRBJ2-7; possibly TRBD1 for D (6 bases). Trimming took off 7 bases at V and 3 bases at J, with 19 bases between the two ends. The CDR3 totals 15 residues. Germline CDR1 and CDR2: MNHNS and SASEGT. CDR3 coding DNA: TGTGCCAGCACCATGAAGAGGGGACACTTCTACGAGCAGTACTTC. It specifies CASTMKRGHFYEQYF.

In its sample, this clonotype was seen a few times. The V and J genes are TRBV12-3 or TRBV12-4 and TRBJ2-1; no clear D. The CDR3 extends over 13 amino acids. Trimming removed 3 bases at V and 8 bases at J, with 11 bases between. For the CDR3, the DNA is TGTGCCAGCAGTTTGGGCAGGAAGGATGAGCAGTTCTTC. Its translation: CASSLGRKDEQFF.

This clonotype was detected ten times or more. V gene TRBV24-1 combines with J gene TRBJ2-7; D not certain. Germline V gives CDR1 KGHDR, CDR2 SFDVKD. This CDR3 spans 14 amino acids. V lost 3 bases and J 2 bases, leaving 10 bases between the germline ends. The CDR3 loop reads CATSDEKGTYEQYF. DNA of the CDR3: TGTGCCACCAGTGATGAAAAGGGAACCTACGAGCAGTACTTC.